This TCR beta chain was recorded in a study of PD-1 blockade in classical Hodgkin lymphoma. All the patients suffered relapse after autologous stem cell transplantation, and brentuximab vedotin exposure differed. With 4 bases removed from V and 7 bases from J, the gap between germline ends came to 14 bases. This CDR3 has 13 amino acids. CDR1 SGDLS and CDR2 YYNGEE come from the germline V gene. Here immunoSEQ multiplex PCR was the method, and the copy in TCRdb shows in-frame clones only, minus some. The sample lists almost 100,000 clones; roughly 92% were seen once. The clonotype comes from a human donor with classical Hodgkin lymphoma. Sequenced material: peripheral blood mononuclear cells (PBMCs), taken at baseline. The V and J genes are TRBV9 and TRBJ2-5; D is possibly TRBD1 or TRBD2 (6 bases each). The chain's CDR3 is CASSFSGAGTQYF. In DNA, the CDR3 is TGTGCCAGCAGCTTCTCGGGGGCGGGGACCCAGTACTTC.